These T cell receptor beta chains were read from a single sample in a study of post-analysis software for immune sequencing data. TCRdb called the PCR reads again in MiXCR, with one record for every CDR3 protein. The data hold hundreds of thousands of distinct CDR3 sequences, with approximately 57% observed a single time. Sample: blood. The receptors derive from a girl under 18 with multiple sclerosis. Both conserved end residues are trimmed from each CDR3.

j_call v_call cdr3_aa
TRBJ1-2 TRBV9 ASSSGQVYGYT
TRBJ2-5 TRBV20-1 SANDGNPETQY
TRBJ1-4 TRBV20-1 SAALRDRLF
TRBJ2-7 TRBV12-3/TRBV12-4 ASSFRQGNYEQY
TRBJ2-3 TRBV6-2/TRBV6-3 ASSYLDPETQY
TRBJ2-6 TRBV13 ASSLGRTGGAGANVLT
TRBJ2-5 TRBV12-5 ASGDPDRQETQY
TRBJ2-7 TRBV7-9 ASSQSGEDQY
TRBJ1-1 TRBV7-2 ASRQDPMNTEAF
- TRBV29-1 SVEPGTGTEQY
TRBJ1-1 TRBV7-9 ASSTQGNTEVF
TRBJ2-5 TRBV29-1 SVKRGQETQY
TRBJ2-4 TRBV28 ASSWGRMLAKNIQY
TRBJ1-5 TRBV21-1 ASSKGQGEYGSNQPQH
TRBJ2-3 TRBV15 ATSRSGVGSTDTQY
- TRBV29-1 SVVRTSGKETQF
TRBJ2-7 TRBV7-2 ASSYHGTPSSYEQY
TRBJ2-7 TRBV10-3 AISEVAGNDEQY
TRBJ1-5 TRBV10-3 AIAPSGDQPQH
TRBJ2-7 TRBV2 ASSEAGLAGGRNEQY
TRBJ2-7 TRBV7-6 ASSRLAGGSSVPPDEQY
TRBJ2-1 TRBV20-1 SVRDGGRSGSEQF
TRBJ1-2 TRBV12-3/TRBV12-4 ASSFTGGVDGYT
- TRBV2 ASRKTGTGEAEQY
TRBJ2-7 TRBV12-3/TRBV12-4 ASTPTGAGGSEQY
TRBJ1-2 TRBV20-1 SARDVGNYGYT
TRBJ2-3 TRBV20-1 SAPRGVKDTQY
TRBJ2-1 TRBV20-1 SARLRQGSSEQF
TRBJ2-1 TRBV7-8 ANARGGQQF
TRBJ2-3 TRBV29-1 SVPPTLTDTQY
TRBJ2-7 TRBV7-9 ASSSGGGASYEQY
TRBJ2-1 TRBV29-1 SDTGGSMYEQF
TRBJ2-6 TRBV12-1 ASSFAGLADPGSGANVLT
TRBJ1-1 TRBV7-4 ASSWGKAEGAF
TRBJ2-1 TRBV2 ASSEARAGSNEQF
TRBJ1-6 TRBV6-2/TRBV6-3 ASSYLSGNSPLH
TRBJ2-1 TRBV25-1 ASSQQRGGPSYNEQF
TRBJ2-1 TRBV5-6 ASSQGQTSNEQF
TRBJ2-5 TRBV12-3/TRBV12-4 ASSLVGTLETQY
TRBJ2-3 TRBV29-1 SASKGGLDRDTQY
TRBJ1-2 TRBV20-1 SAPAGGNYGYT
TRBJ2-1 TRBV15 ATSRELAGLNEQF
TRBJ2-5 TRBV6-2/TRBV6-3 AGGRLPEETQY
TRBJ2-1 TRBV7-2 ASGLSGTLSYNEQF
TRBJ1-1 TRBV5-1 ASSSPPGDLNTEAF
TRBJ2-7 TRBV7-3 ASSLYGGAYEQY
TRBJ2-3 TRBV6-2/TRBV6-3 ASSYRGAGTDTQY
TRBJ1-2 TRBV29-1 SVVLSRGQQSGYT
TRBJ2-5 TRBV2 ARGAVGGKETQY
TRBJ2-5 TRBV5-6 ASSLGTPYQETQY
TRBJ2-5 TRBV24-1 ATSDFEGAGETQY
TRBJ1-1 TRBV2 ASGVARGAF